This is a list of T cell receptor beta chains from one sample in a study of blood T cell repertoires in COVID-19. Profiled with immunoSEQ multiplex PCR; TCRdb holds only in-frame clones, not every one. The data show 130,000 or so clones, around 89% seen once. Sequenced: peripheral blood. These receptors all stem from a man between 60 and 75 years old with COVID-19, enrolled during active disease. Both conserved end residues are trimmed from each CDR3. The order of the fields is clone size, V gene, CDR3 protein. Size values are once, few and many counts, or a class for expanded clones, and some rows have none.

>NA|TRBV28
ASRRQAVNT
>NA|TRBV7-6
ASSTGGGDAFQETQY
>NA|TRBV5-6
ASSFPGLSNTEAF
>NA|TRBV3-1/TRBV3-2
ASSLGQGQY
>few|TRBV28
ASNPARGDRETYEQY
>NA|TRBV19
ASSPPGQGGRPLH
>NA|TRBV10-1
ASSDLASVRGTQY
>NA|TRBV4-3
ASSQAVQSGNTIY
>NA|TRBV3-1/TRBV3-2
ASSQESGTNTGELF
>NA|TRBV7-2
ASSADRAGNTIY
>NA|TRBV20-1
SASGGQGLSGNTIY
>NA|TRBV9
ASSVEGGGLRTEAF
>NA|TRBV13
ASSLETEVSYEQY
>NA|TRBV27
ASSLYVPMGLAYEQY
>NA|TRBV5-1
ASSSRTGQNTEAF
>NA|TRBV27
ATARDRDTNEKLF
>once|TRBV7-9
ASSLVGNEQF
>few|TRBV5-4
ASSKQGSNQPQH
>NA|TRBV18
ASSPGQGVNTQY
>NA|TRBV5-4
ASSLSGGEKETQY
>NA|TRBV5-5
ASSLVQASVSNQPQH
>NA|TRBV5-1
ASSSTGGANTEAF
>NA|TRBV30
AWKTPRVSYNSPLH
>NA|TRBV25-1
ASTFIAHGTDTQY
>NA|TRBV4-2
ASSQEVHTTDTQY
>NA|TRBV2
ASSLGGINEQF
>NA|TRBV19
ASKIPGTNEKLF
>NA|TRBV4-3
ASSQVGAGGPVTDTQY
>NA|TRBV7-9
ASSSSGSNTEAF
>NA|TRBV7-2
ASSLAQLDGYT
>once|TRBV27
ASSPHTTGRETQY
>NA|TRBV7-2
ASSSLTSGGSDTQY
>NA|TRBV28
ASSSPVGQGLYEQY
>NA|TRBV9
ASSVAGGGLATYQETQY
>NA|TRBV19
ASSIGLQVETQY
>NA|TRBV27
ASSLAATNEKLF
>few|TRBV11-3
ASSQRTSRSYNEQF
>NA|TRBV6-5
ASSRQGLYNEQF
>NA|TRBV9
ASSLGQGKVSDTQY
>NA|TRBV19
ASSSGLAGGRSTGELF
>NA|TRBV12-3/TRBV12-4
ASRYDRAYGYT
>few|TRBV6-5
ASSYGDRGGTEAF
>NA|TRBV2
ASSERGRANQPQH
>NA|TRBV28
ASSLAGGTEAF
>few|TRBV13
ASSLGHSSYNEQF
>NA|TRBV5-1
ASSLAPGGGAEAF
>NA|TRBV7-6
ASSSRPGRFPGGHNEQF
>NA|TRBV19
ASSADRDTEAF
>NA|TRBV10-3
AISSSGTEAF
>NA|TRBV6-6
ASSSPGQTRIQPQH
>NA|TRBV30
ACKTGSSTEAF
>few|TRBV5-4
ASSTTANYGYT
>NA|TRBV4-1
ASSARQQTLYNEQF
>once|TRBV7-2
ASSLEGQFYGYT
>NA|TRBV6-5
ASSTGPYNSPLH
>NA|TRBV28
ASTGTTNTEAF
>NA|TRBV27
ASSFGQGGELF
>NA|TRBV5-6
ASSLSFSGQVDEQY